The clone carrying this TCR beta chain was detected only a few times. Antigen unknown. This specimen comes from a study of chemoradiotherapy in HPV16-positive cancers. Notes on the study in general: HPV-responsive T-cell expansion during chemoradiotherapy was linked to improved recurrence-free survival in HPV16-positive patients.

The repertoire was sequenced with immunoSEQ multiplex PCR; TCRdb's copy has only in-frame clones and lacks some. The data contain fewer than 8,500 clones, 80% to 90% of them singletons. The CDR3 contains 16 residues. Trimming shortened V by 2 bases and J by 7 bases, and 20 bases separated the two germline ends. From germline, CDR1 is MDHEN and CDR2 SYDVKM. V gene TRBV28 combines with J gene TRBJ1-2; D gene ambiguous. Sample: tumor tissue, taken from a patient who underwent chemoradiotherapy. This sequence originates from a human donor with HPV-associated anogenital cancer. The DNA of the CDR3 is TGTGCCAGCAGTTTACGTTCTCGGGGAAGCTCGGGTGGCTACACCTTC. Translation: CASSLRSRGSSGGYTF.